This passage covers 15 T cell receptor beta chains from one sample sequenced in a study of blood T cell repertoires in COVID-19. Data came from immunoSEQ multiplex PCR; TCRdb stores just in-frame clones and leaves some out. The sample shows about 140,000 clones, about 87% of them seen only once. Sequenced material: PBMCs or T cells enriched from blood (not recorded which). These receptors were taken from a man in his fifties or sixties who had recovered from COVID-19.

This clone has a single count. The chain links TRBV6-1 to TRBJ2-7, with TRBD2 matching over 11 bases. CDR1 is MNHNS, CDR2 SASEGT, per germline. The CDR3 is made up of 18 amino acids. V shed 4 bases and J 2 bases; nucleotides not matched to a gene: 13. CDR3 loop: CASSVLFLTSGEPYEQYF. CDR3 nucleotides: TGTGCCAGCAGTGTCCTTTTCCTGACTAGCGGGGAACCCTACGAGCAGTACTTC.

This sequence joins TRBV28 and TRBJ2-7, with TRBD1 matching 9 bases. This CDR3 spans 15 amino acids. The V and J ends lost 5 bases and 7 bases, in that order; junction bases with no gene match: 12. CDR1 and CDR2 from the germline V gene are MDHEN and SYDVKM. The CDR3 region has the DNA TGTGCCAGCAGTACACCGGGACAGGGTACGATGGAGCAGTACTTC. It yields the protein CASSTPGQGTMEQYF.

The gene calls are TRBV9 and TRBJ1-3, with a tentative D call TRBD1 (5 bases). Germline V gives CDR1 SGDLS, CDR2 YYNGEE. Between the trimmed V and J ends, which lost 0 bases and 0 bases, there was a span of 10 bases. The CDR3 is 16 residues long. The CDR3 DNA sequence: TGTGCCAGCAGCGTAGACCCGGGGGGCTCTGGAAACACCATATATTTT. Its protein is CASSVDPGGSGNTIYF.

This clone was seen a single time. This sequence joins TRBV6-1 and TRBJ2-5; 9 bases are a match to TRBD1. V gave up 0 bases and J gave up 10 bases; unmatched junction bases: 9. The CDR3 covers 15 residues. Germline lookup yields CDR1 MNHNS and CDR2 SASEGT. The CDR3 DNA sequence: TGTGCCAGCAGTGAAGCGAGAGGGAGACAGGGGGACCAGTACTTC. Its protein product is CASSEARGRQGDQYF.

This chain links TRBV14 with TRBJ2-7, with 9 bases that match TRBD1. CDR3 size: 12 residues. Per the germline V gene, CDR1 is SGHDN and CDR2 is FVKESK. Trimming cost V 6 bases and J 9 bases; bases outside gene matches: 6. The CDR3 protein is CASRTGTGTQYF. The CDR3 coding sequence is TGTGCCAGCAGGACCGGGACAGGGACGCAGTACTTC.

The genes are TRBV10-3 and TRBJ2-7, with D hard to call. V was cut by 2 bases and J by 6 bases, with 14 bases left in between. The CDR3 totals 14 residues. In germline, CDR1 is ENHRY, CDR2 SYGVKD. CDR3 region: CAISEVLMAVEQYF. CDR3 sequence (DNA): TGTGCCATCAGTGAGGTACTAATGGCGGTCGAGCAGTACTTC.

This chain uses TRBV24-1 with TRBJ2-3; 7 nucleotides match TRBD1. The trim removed 4 bases at V and 2 bases at J, leaving 5 bases unmatched. The germline V gene encodes CDR1 KGHDR and CDR2 SFDVKD. The CDR3 runs 15 residues. CDR3: CATSDPGTVTDTQYF. CDR3 coding DNA: TGTGCCACCAGTGACCCCGGGACAGTCACAGATACGCAGTATTTT.

This chain links TRBV11-2 with TRBJ2-2, with D hard to call. Trimming cost V 5 bases and J 8 bases, with 15 bases left between them. This CDR3 comprises 14 residues. Germline V gives CDR1 SGHAT, CDR2 FQNNGV. The CDR3 coding sequence is TGTGCCAGCAGCCCCTTATACCAACTAGGGGAGCTGTTTTTT. Amino acid sequence: CASSPLYQLGELFF.

The chain recombines TRBV10-2 with TRBJ1-2; D unresolved. CDR1 and CDR2 (germline): WSHSY, SAAADI. The length of the CDR3 is 14 residues. V was clipped by 3 bases and J by 4 bases, with 12 bases between them. For the CDR3, the DNA is TGCGCCAGCAGTGACGGCGGGTACCTCTATGGCTACACCTTC. Translated, it gives CASSDGGYLYGYTF.

This chain joins TRBV7-9 and TRBJ1-2; TRBD1 might be the D (6 bases). CDR3 size: 15 residues. CDR1 and CDR2 (germline): SEHNR, FQNEAQ (reference sequence). Trimming cost V 6 bases and J 2 bases, with 16 bases left between them. The CDR3 sequence: CASRADGQQNYGYTF. As DNA, the CDR3 is TGTGCCAGCAGGGCAGACGGACAGCAAAACTATGGCTACACCTTC.

This chain connects TRBV28 to TRBJ2-5; 12 bases are a match to TRBD2. The CDR3 runs 17 residues. V shed 3 bases and J 5 bases; nucleotides not matched to a gene: 10. From germline, CDR1 is MDHEN and CDR2 SYDVKM. This CDR3 reads CASSFFSLAGGAETQYF. The DNA for the CDR3 is TGTGCCAGCAGTTTCTTTTCCCTAGCGGGAGGGGCGGAGACCCAGTACTTC. The entire variable domain, with the rest obtained from reference TRBV28 and TRBJ2-5, is as follows: DVKVTQSSRYLVKRTGEKVFLECVQDMDHENMFWYRQDPGLGLRLIYFSYDVKMKEKGDIPEGYSVSREKKERFSLILESASTNQTSMYLCASSFFSLAGGAETQYFGPGTRLLVL.

This chain joins TRBV20-1 and TRBJ2-5; TRBD2 matches at 7 bases. CDR3 length: 14 residues. In germline, CDR1 is DFQATT, CDR2 SNEGSKA (reference sequence). Trimming removed 3 bases from V and 4 bases from J; junction bases left unmatched: 8. The CDR3 loop reads CSASSSGTVETQYF. CDR3 sequence (DNA): TGCAGTGCTAGTTCTAGCGGTACCGTAGAGACCCAGTACTTC.

This clone occurred once. The chain combines TRBV5-4 with TRBJ1-5, with D unclear. The CDR3 extends over 14 amino acids. CDR1 and CDR2 (germline): SGHNT, YYREEE (reference sequence). V lost 1 base to trimming and J lost 0 bases, with 5 bases between them. CDR3 sequence (DNA): TGTGCCAGCAGCTTGACACCTAGCAATCAGCCCCAGCATTTT. The encoded protein is CASSLTPSNQPQHF. Full variable domain (outside the CDR3, taken from reference TRBV5-4 and TRBJ1-5): ETGVTQSPTHLIKTRGQQVTLRCSSQSGHNTVSWYQQALGQGPQFIFQYYREEENGRGNFPPRFSGLQFPNYSSELNVNALELDDSALYLCASSLTPSNQPQHFGDGTRLSIL.

V gene TRBV28 combines with J gene TRBJ2-1; 11 nucleotides agree with TRBD2. Germline V CDR1 and CDR2: MDHEN, SYDVKM. After removal of 3 bases from V and 5 bases from J, the junction contained 3 bases not matched to a gene. The CDR3 has 15 amino acids. In DNA, the CDR3 is TGTGCCAGCAGTTTTCTACTAGCGGGGGACAATGAGCAGTTCTTC. Translation gives CASSFLLAGDNEQFF.

The chain links TRBV30 to TRBJ1-4; D remains unclear. The germline V gene encodes CDR1 GTSNPN and CDR2 SVGIG (reference sequence). With 5 bases removed from V and 6 bases from J, the gap between germline ends came to 16 bases. CDR3 length equals 14 residues. CDR3 in amino acids: CAWGSGSRDEKLFF. The CDR3 region has the DNA TGTGCCTGGGGCTCCGGGTCACGGGATGAAAAACTGTTTTTT.